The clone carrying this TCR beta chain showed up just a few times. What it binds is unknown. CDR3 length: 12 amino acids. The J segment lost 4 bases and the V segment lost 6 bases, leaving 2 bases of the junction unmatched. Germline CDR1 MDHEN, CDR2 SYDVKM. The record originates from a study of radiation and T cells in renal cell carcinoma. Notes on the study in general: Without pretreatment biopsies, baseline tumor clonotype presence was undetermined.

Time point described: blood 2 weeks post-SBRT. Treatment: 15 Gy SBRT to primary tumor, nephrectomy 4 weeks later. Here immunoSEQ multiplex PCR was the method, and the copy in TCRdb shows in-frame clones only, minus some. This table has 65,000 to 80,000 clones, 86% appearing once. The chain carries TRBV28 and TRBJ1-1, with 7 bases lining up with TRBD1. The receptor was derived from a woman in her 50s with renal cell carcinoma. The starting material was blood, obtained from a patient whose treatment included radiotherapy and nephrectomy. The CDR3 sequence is CASRSGGTEAFF. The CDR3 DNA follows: TGTGCCAGCAGATCAGGGGGCACTGAAGCTTTCTTT. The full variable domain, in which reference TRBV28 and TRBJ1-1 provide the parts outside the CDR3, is DVKVTQSSRYLVKRTGEKVFLECVQDMDHENMFWYRQDPGLGLRLIYFSYDVKMKEKGDIPEGYSVSREKKERFSLILESASTNQTSMYLCASRSGGTEAFFGQGTRLTVV.